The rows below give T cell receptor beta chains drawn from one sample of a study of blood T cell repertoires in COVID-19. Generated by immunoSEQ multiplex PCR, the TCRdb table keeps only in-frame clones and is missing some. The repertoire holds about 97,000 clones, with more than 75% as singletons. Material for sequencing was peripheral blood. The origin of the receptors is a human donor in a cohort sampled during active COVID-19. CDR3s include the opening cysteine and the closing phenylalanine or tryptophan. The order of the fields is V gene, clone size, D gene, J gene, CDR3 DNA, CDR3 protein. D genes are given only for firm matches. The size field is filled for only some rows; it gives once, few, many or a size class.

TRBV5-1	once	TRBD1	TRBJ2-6	TGCGCCAGCAGCAGGACAGGGACTGGGGCCAACGTCCTGACTTTC	CASSRTGTGANVLTF
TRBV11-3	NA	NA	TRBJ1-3	TGTGCCAGCAGCTTGAGAACTAGCTCTGGAAACACCATATATTTT	CASSLRTSSGNTIYF
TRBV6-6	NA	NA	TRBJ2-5	TGTGCCAGCAGCCACGGGGGAACCCAAGAGACCCAGTACTTC	CASSHGGTQETQYF
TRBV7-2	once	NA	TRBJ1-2	TGTGCCAGCAGCTTCCAGGGATCTTTGGGCAATGGCTACACCTTC	CASSFQGSLGNGYTF
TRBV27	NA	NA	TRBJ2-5	TGTGCCAGCAGTCCCCGAGTGGTCGGAGAGACCCAGTACTTC	CASSPRVVGETQYF
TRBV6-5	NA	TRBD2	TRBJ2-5	TGTGCCAGCACTAGCGGGGGGGCTCTGGAGACCCAGTACTTC	CASTSGGALETQYF
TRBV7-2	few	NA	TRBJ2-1	TGTGCCAGCAGCGCCGACAGGTACAATGAGCAGTTCTTC	CASSADRYNEQFF
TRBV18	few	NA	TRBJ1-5	TGTGCCAGCTCCTACCGTGGAGGGAATCAGCCCCAGCATTTT	CASSYRGGNQPQHF
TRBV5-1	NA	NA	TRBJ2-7	TGCGCCAGCAGCTTGGCTGCAGGGAAGAACGAGCAGTACTTC	CASSLAAGKNEQYF
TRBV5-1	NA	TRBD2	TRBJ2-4	TGCGCCAGCAGCTTGGGGGGATTCAGCGGGGCCATTCAGTACTTC	CASSLGGFSGAIQYF
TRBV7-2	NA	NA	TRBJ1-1	TGTGCCAGCAGCTTAACTCCGCGGATTCTGAACACTGAAGCTTTCTTT	CASSLTPRILNTEAFF
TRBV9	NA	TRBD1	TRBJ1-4	TGTGCCAGCAGCCACACAGGGGCTGAAAAACTGTTTTTT	CASSHTGAEKLFF
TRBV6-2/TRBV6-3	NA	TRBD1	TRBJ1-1	TGTGCCAGCAGTCACCCTGGACAGGGATTGAACACTGAAGCTTTCTTT	CASSHPGQGLNTEAFF
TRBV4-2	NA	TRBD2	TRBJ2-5	TGTGCCAGCAGCCAAGAAATGACTAGCGGGGGCCACCTCGGAGAGACCCAGTACTTC	CASSQEMTSGGHLGETQYF
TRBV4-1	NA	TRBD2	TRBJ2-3	TGCGCCAGCAGCCATCGTAGCGGGGGGGCCGGCACAGATACGCAGTATTTT	CASSHRSGGAGTDTQYF
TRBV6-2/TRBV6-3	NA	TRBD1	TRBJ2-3	TGTGCCAGCAGTCGACAGGGGATCGCCCGCACAGATACGCAGTATTTT	CASSRQGIARTDTQYF
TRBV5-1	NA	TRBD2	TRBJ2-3	TGCGCCAGCAGCCCAGAGCGGGGTTTTGTAAGCCTTAGGGATACGCAGTATTTT	CASSPERGFVSLRDTQYF
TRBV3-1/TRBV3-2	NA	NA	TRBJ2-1	TGTGCCAGCAGCCAAGAGGGGCTAGGTGAGCAGTTCTTC	CASSQEGLGEQFF
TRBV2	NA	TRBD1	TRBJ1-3	TGTGCCAGCAGTGAATGGGGACAGGGGTTTGGAAACACCATATATTTT	CASSEWGQGFGNTIYF
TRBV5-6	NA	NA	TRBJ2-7	TGTGCCAGCAGCTTGGACCAAGGGGTACGGGAGCAGTACTTC	CASSLDQGVREQYF
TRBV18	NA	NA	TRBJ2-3	TGTGCCAGCTCACCACCGGGGCTCTGGTCCCGAGGCCCAGATACGCAGTATTTT	CASSPPGLWSRGPDTQYF
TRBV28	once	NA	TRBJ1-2	TGTGCCAGCAGTTTAGGGCGGACTTATGGCTACACCTTC	CASSLGRTYGYTF
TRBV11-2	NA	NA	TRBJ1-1	TGTGCCAGCAGCGGGCCAGGGTTTGATGCTTTCTTT	CASSGPGFDAFF
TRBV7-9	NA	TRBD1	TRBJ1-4	TGTGCCAGCAGCTTAGACGGACAGGGAATGAAACTGTTTTTT	CASSLDGQGMKLFF
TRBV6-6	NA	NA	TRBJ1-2	TGTGCCAGCAGTTATTCGGACAGTTGGAACATCTATGGCTACACCTTC	CASSYSDSWNIYGYTF
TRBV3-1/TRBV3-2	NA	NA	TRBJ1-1	TGTGCCAGCAGCCAAGGACTTTCAGCGGTAGCTTTCTTT	CASSQGLSAVAFF
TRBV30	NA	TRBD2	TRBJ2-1	TGTGCCTGGAGTGTAACCCTAGCGGGGGGCGAGCAGTTCTTC	CAWSVTLAGGEQFF
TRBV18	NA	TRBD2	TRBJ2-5	TGTGCCAGCTCCCCCAGGACTAGCAGCGGGGGGACCCAGTACTTC	CASSPRTSSGGTQYF
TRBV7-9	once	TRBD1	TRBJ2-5	TGTGCCAGCAGCCTGCGACAGGGCAGGGGAGAGACCCAGTACTTC	CASSLRQGRGETQYF
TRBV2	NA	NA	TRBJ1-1	TGTGCCAGCAGTGACGGGGGACGACGGATGGTGGAAGCTTTCTTT	CASSDGGRRMVEAFF
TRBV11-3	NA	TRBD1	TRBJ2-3	TGTGCCAGCAGCTCGACCGGGACAGGCACAGATACGCAGTATTTT	CASSSTGTGTDTQYF
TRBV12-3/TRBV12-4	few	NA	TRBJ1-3	TGTGCCAATCGACAGGTCTCTGGAAACACCATATATTTT	CANRQVSGNTIYF
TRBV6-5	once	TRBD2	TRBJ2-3	TGTGCCAGCAGTTACTCTGGGACTAGCAGCGATACGCAGTATTTT	CASSYSGTSSDTQYF
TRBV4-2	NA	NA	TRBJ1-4	TGTGCCAGCAGCCAAGTCTCGGGGGTTGAGGGGTCTGAAAAACTGTTTTTT	CASSQVSGVEGSEKLFF
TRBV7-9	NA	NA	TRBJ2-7	TGTGCCAGCACCCGACTCAATCGGGACTACGAGCAGTACTTC	CASTRLNRDYEQYF
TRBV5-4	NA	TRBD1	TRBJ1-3	TGTGCCAGCCATACAGGGGGCCCTGGAAACACCATATATTTT	CASHTGGPGNTIYF
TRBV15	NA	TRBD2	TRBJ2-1	TGTGCCACCAGCAGAGGCCCCGGGAGGGGGGCCTACAATGAGCAGTTCTTC	CATSRGPGRGAYNEQFF
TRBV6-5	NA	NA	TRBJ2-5	TGTGCCAGCAGTAACCTACAGGGAAGGCAAGAGACCCAGTACTTC	CASSNLQGRQETQYF
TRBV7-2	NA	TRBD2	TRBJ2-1	TGTGCCAGCAGCTCAGGACTAGCGAGGACTGAGCAGTTCTTC	CASSSGLARTEQFF
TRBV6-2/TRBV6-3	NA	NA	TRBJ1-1	TGTGCCAGCAGTTACATTTATGGGGGGAGCACTGAAGCTTTCTTT	CASSYIYGGSTEAFF
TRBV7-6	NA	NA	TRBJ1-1	TGTGCCAGCAGCTTAGCTTACTCCAACTCGAACACTGAAGCTTTCTTT	CASSLAYSNSNTEAFF
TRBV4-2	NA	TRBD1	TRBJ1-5	TGTGCCAGCAGCCAAGATGACAGGGTGTATGTTGGCAATCAGCCCCAGCATTTT	CASSQDDRVYVGNQPQHF
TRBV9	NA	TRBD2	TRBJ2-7	TGTGCCAGCAGCCCGACCGGGGGGACTCCCTACGAGCAGTACTTC	CASSPTGGTPYEQYF
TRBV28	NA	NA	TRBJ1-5	TGTGCCAGCAGTGGGACATGGGCGACTCAGCCCCAGCATTTT	CASSGTWATQPQHF
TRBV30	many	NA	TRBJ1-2	TGTGCACGCGATAACAGGGTCCCTGAGTACACCTTC	CARDNRVPEYTF
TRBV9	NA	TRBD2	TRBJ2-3	TGTGCCAGCAATCGACGGGGGGGCCCGCCAGATACGCAGTATTTT	CASNRRGGPPDTQYF
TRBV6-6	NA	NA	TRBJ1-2	TGTGCCAGCAGTTATGGACAGCCTTATGGCTACACCTTC	CASSYGQPYGYTF
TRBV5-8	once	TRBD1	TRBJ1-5	TGTGCCAGCAGCCCGAAAGACAGGGTGGGCAATCAGCCCCAGCATTTT	CASSPKDRVGNQPQHF
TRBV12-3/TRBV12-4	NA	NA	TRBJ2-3	TGTGCCAGCAGTTTTCCTAGTTTGGATACGCAGTATTTT	CASSFPSLDTQYF
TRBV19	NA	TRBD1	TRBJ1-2	TGTGCCAGTAGTATAGGGGACAGGCGCGGCTACACCTTC	CASSIGDRRGYTF
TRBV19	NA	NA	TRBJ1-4	TGTGCCAGTAGGCTTGACTTAAAACTGTTTTTT	CASRLDLKLFF
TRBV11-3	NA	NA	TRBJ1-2	TGTGCCAGCAGCCAGACTTCACTGGGCTACACCTTC	CASSQTSLGYTF
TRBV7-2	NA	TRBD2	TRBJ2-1	TGTGCCAGCAGCTTAGCGCTAGCGGGGGGACAGAATGAGCAGTTCTTC	CASSLALAGGQNEQFF
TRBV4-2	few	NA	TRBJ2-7	TGTGCCAGCAGCCAAGCTCGGGGTCTTCCCTACGAGCAGTACTTC	CASSQARGLPYEQYF
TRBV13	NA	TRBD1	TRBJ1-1	TGTGCCAGCAGCTTAGGCCGGGGACAGCTGAAAAACACTGAAGCTTTCTTT	CASSLGRGQLKNTEAFF
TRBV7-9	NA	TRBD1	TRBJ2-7	TGTGCCAGCAGGGGACAGCTTACCTACGAGCAGTACTTC	CASRGQLTYEQYF